This is a list of T cell receptor beta chains from one sample in a study of shared clonotypes between healthy human individuals. Assay used: immunoSEQ multiplex PCR; TCRdb lists only in-frame clones, some missing. The sample shows more than 1,200,000 clones, approximately 98.5% of them seen only once. Input material: naive CD4+ T cells sorted from blood. These receptors were collected from a man aged 25-45 years in good health. CDR3s include the opening cysteine and the closing phenylalanine or tryptophan. D genes are given only for firm matches. Some rows mark clone size as missing; the rest say once, few, many or name a class of expanded clone.

TRBV5-1	TRBJ1-1	TRBD1	.	TGCGCCAGCAGCGTAACGCGGACAGGGAGGGAGAACACTGAAGCTTTCTTT	CASSVTRTGRENTEAFF
TRBV7-9	TRBJ2-4	.	.	TGTGCCAGCAGCTTAGAAGGCAGGGCGCGGGTTAAAAACATTCAGTACTTC	CASSLEGRARVKNIQYF
TRBV6-5	TRBJ1-2	.	.	TGTGCCAGCACCCTAGGGGTTAACTATGGCTACACCTTC	CASTLGVNYGYTF
TRBV18	TRBJ2-7	.	.	TGTGCCAGTTCGACCTTAGGGAACTACGAGCAGTACTTC	CASSTLGNYEQYF
TRBV10-3	TRBJ1-2	TRBD1	.	TGTGCCGGAAGGGACAGGGGGGGTGGTGGCTACACCTTC	CAGRDRGGGGYTF
TRBV5-5	TRBJ2-3	TRBD2	.	TGTGCCAGTACAACGGGCGGGAGGGAGGCAGATACGCAGTATTTT	CASTTGGREADTQYF
TRBV7-6	TRBJ2-2	.	.	TGTGCCAGCAGCTTAAGGTCTGCGGCGAACACCGGGGAGCTGTTTTTT	CASSLRSAANTGELFF
TRBV30	TRBJ2-7	.	.	TGTGCCTGGAGTGTACAGGTCGACGAGCAGTACTTC	CAWSVQVDEQYF
TRBV18	TRBJ2-3	.	few	TGTGCCAGCTCACCGGCCACAGATACGCAGTATTTT	CASSPATDTQYF
TRBV4-1	TRBJ1-5	.	.	TGCGCCAGCAGCCAAGACGCGGGGGACATTAACAATCAGCCCCAGCATTTT	CASSQDAGDINNQPQHF
TRBV6-5	TRBJ1-3	.	.	TGTGCCAGCAGTGACACTGCTGGAAACACCATATATTTT	CASSDTAGNTIYF
TRBV6-1	TRBJ1-5	.	few	TGTGCCAGCAGTGAAGGGGGCCATCAGCCCCAGCATTTT	CASSEGGHQPQHF
TRBV7-3	TRBJ1-1	.	.	TGTGCCAGCAGCTTGACAGGTAACACTGAAGCTTTCTTT	CASSLTGNTEAFF
TRBV29-1	TRBJ2-3	TRBD2	.	TGCAGCGTCTCGGCGGGAGGAGCAGATACGCAGTATTTT	CSVSAGGADTQYF
TRBV7-7	TRBJ2-2	TRBD2	.	TGTGCCAGCAGCTTGGCGGCGGGAGGGAACACCGGGGAGCTGTTTTTT	CASSLAAGGNTGELFF
TRBV2	TRBJ1-1	TRBD1	.	TGTGCCAGCACCTTTGACAGGGGGAGTCCTGAAGCTTTCTTT	CASTFDRGSPEAFF
TRBV7-9	TRBJ1-4	.	.	TGTGCCAGCAGCCCAACAACTAATGAAAAACTGTTTTTT	CASSPTTNEKLFF